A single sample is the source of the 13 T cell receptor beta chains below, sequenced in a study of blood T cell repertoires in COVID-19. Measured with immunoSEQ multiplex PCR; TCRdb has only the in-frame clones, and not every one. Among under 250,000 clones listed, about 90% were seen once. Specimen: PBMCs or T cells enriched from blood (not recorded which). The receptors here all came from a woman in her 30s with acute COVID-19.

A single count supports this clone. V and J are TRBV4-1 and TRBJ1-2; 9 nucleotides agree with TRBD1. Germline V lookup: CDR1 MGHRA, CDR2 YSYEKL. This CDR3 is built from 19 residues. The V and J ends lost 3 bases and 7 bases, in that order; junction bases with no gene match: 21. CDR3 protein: CASSHGLRTGEERGAGYTF. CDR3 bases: TGCGCCAGCAGCCACGGCCTTCGGACAGGGGAGGAGAGGGGAGCTGGCTACACCTTC.

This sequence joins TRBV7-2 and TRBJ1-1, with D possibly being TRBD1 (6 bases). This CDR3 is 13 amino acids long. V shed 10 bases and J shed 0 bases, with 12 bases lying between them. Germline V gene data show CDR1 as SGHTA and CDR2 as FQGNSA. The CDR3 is CATEPGVNTEAFF. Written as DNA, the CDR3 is TGTGCCACAGAGCCAGGGGTGAACACTGAAGCTTTCTTT.

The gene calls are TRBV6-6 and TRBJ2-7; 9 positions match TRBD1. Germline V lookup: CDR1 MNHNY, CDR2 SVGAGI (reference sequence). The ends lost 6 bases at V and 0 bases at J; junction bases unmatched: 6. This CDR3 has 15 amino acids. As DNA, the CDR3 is TGTGCCAGCAGGTACGACAGGGGGATCTCCTACGAGCAGTACTTC. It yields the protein CASRYDRGISYEQYF.

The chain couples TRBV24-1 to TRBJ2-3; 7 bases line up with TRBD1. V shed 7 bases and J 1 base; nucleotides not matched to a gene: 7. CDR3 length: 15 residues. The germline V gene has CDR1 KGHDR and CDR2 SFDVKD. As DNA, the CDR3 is TGTGCCACCAGCAACCCCACAGGGGGCACAGATACGCAGTATTTT. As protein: CATSNPTGGTDTQYF.

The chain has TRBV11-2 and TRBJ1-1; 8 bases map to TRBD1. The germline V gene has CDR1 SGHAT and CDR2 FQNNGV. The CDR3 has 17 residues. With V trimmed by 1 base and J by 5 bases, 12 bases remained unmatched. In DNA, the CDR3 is TGTGCCAGCAGCTTAGTTGGACACAGGGGGGGCGAAACTGAAGCTTTCTTT. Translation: CASSLVGHRGGETEAFF. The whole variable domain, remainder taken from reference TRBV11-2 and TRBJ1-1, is EAGVAQSPRYKIIEKRQSVAFWCNPISGHATLYWYQQILGQGPKLLIQFQNNGVVDDSQLPKDRFSAERLKGVDSTLKIQPAKLEDSAVYLCASSLVGHRGGETEAFFGQGTRLTVV.

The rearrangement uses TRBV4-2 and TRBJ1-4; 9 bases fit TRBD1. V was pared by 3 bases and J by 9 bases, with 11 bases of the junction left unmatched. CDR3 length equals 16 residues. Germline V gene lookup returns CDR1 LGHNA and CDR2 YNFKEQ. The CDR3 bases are TGTGCCAGCAGCCAGAGCCCCACAGGGGGCCCCAAAAAACTGTTTTTT. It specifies CASSQSPTGGPKKLFF.

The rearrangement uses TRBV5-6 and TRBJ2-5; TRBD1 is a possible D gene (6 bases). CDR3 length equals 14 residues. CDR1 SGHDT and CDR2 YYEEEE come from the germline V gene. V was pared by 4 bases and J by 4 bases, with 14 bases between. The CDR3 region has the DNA TGTGCCAGCAGCCTGCAGGGGATCCCAGAGACCCAGTACTTC. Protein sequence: CASSLQGIPETQYF.

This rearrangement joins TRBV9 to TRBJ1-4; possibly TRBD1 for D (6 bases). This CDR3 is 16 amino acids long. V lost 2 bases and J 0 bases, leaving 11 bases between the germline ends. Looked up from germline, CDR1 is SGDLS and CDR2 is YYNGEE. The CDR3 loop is CASSVDRTSTNEKLFF. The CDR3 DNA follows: TGTGCCAGCAGCGTGGACAGAACTTCAACTAATGAAAAACTGTTTTTT. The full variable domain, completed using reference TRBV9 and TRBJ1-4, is DSGVTQTPKHLITATGQRVTLRCSPRSGDLSVYWYQQSLDQGLQFLIQYYNGEERAKGNILERFSAQQFPDLHSELNLSSLELGDSALYFCASSVDRTSTNEKLFFGSGTQLSVL.

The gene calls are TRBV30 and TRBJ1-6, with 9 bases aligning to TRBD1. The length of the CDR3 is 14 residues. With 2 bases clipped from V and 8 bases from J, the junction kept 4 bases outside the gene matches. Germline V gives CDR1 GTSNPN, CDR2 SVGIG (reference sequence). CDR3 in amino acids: CAWSHRDRDSPLHF. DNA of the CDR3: TGTGCCTGGAGTCACCGGGACAGGGATTCACCCCTCCACTTT.

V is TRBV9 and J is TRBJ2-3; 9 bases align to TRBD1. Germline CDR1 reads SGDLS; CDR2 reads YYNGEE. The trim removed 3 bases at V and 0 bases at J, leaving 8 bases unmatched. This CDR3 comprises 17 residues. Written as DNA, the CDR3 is TGTGCCAGCAGCGAAACTGACAGGGGGGGTAGCACAGATACGCAGTATTTT. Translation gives CASSETDRGGSTDTQYF.

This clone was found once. CDR3 coding DNA: TGCGCCAGCAGCTTGGCCCAAAGAGACAGCAATGAGCAGTTCTTC. It translates to CASSLAQRDSNEQFF. The J gene is TRBJ2-1, the V gene TRBV5-1; perhaps TRBD1 as D (5 bases). The V end lost 0 bases, the J end lost 6 bases, and 13 bases lay between the germline ends. The germline gives CDR1 SGHRS, CDR2 YFSETQ. This CDR3 comprises 15 residues.

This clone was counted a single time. The chain's CDR3 is CASSLLSHYEQYF. CDR3 coding DNA: TGTGCCAGCAGCTTACTCTCACACTACGAGCAGTACTTC. This chain uses TRBV11-3 with TRBJ2-7; D is uncertain. The length of the CDR3 is 13 residues. Germline lookup yields CDR1 SGHNT and CDR2 YENEEA. The V and J ends lost 2 bases and 3 bases respectively, with 8 bases between them.

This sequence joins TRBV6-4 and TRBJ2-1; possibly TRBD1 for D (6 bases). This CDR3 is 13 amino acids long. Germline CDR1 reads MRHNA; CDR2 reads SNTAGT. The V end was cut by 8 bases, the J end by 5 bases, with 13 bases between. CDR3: CASSRDTHNEQFF. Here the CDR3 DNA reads TGTGCCAGCTCCCGGGACACTCACAATGAGCAGTTCTTC.